This is a list of T cell receptor beta chains from one sample in a study of cytomegalovirus exposure and HLA in healthy donors. Assay used: immunoSEQ multiplex PCR; TCRdb lists only in-frame clones, some missing. The profile shows about 130,000 clones, about 71% of them singletons. Sequencing was performed on PBMCs. These TCRs come from a woman between 45 and 60 years old in good health and CMV-seronegative. The CDR3 runs from the conserved cysteine through the conserved F or W. The D gene is left open where the match is weak. Rows give clone size only sometimes, using once, few, many, or a class for an expanded clone.

15	TRBV19	TRBD1	TRBJ2-5	few	TGTGCCAGTAGTATACGGGACAGGGGTTGGGAGACCCAGTACTTC	CASSIRDRGWETQYF
14	TRBV2	TRBD1	TRBJ1-1	.	TGTGCCAGCAAAGTACTGGGACAGGGAGATGAAGCTTTCTTT	CASKVLGQGDEAFF
14	TRBV6-1	TRBD1	TRBJ1-5	.	TGTGCCAGCAGGTTGACAGGGTTGGGGCAGCCCCAGCATTTT	CASRLTGLGQPQHF
14	TRBV7-9	.	TRBJ2-3	.	TGTGCCAGCAGCCAGGGATTGTCCACAGATACGCAGTATTTT	CASSQGLSTDTQYF
16	TRBV9	TRBD2	TRBJ2-3	.	TGTGCCAGCAGCGGCATAGCGGGAGCATTCACAGATACGCAGTATTTT	CASSGIAGAFTDTQYF
14	TRBV5-6	.	TRBJ2-1	.	TGTGCCAGCAGCCCGTTAGCACTCTACAATGAGCAGTTCTTC	CASSPLALYNEQFF
16	TRBV27	.	TRBJ1-1	.	TGTGCCAGCAGTTCCTCCTCGGGGTTGGGGAACACTGAAGCTTTCTTT	CASSSSSGLGNTEAFF
15	TRBV7-2	.	TRBJ2-1	.	TGTGCCAGCAGGGGGGGGCGGGGAATATACAATGAGCAGTTCTTC	CASRGGRGIYNEQFF
14	TRBV18	TRBD2	TRBJ2-7	.	TGTGCCAGCTCACCCGGGACTAGCAGCTACGAGCAGTACTTC	CASSPGTSSYEQYF
15	TRBV4-3	.	TRBJ2-5	.	TGCGCCAGCAGCCAGTCTGGGCAGGGTCAAGAGACCCAGTACTTC	CASSQSGQGQETQYF
12	TRBV29-1	.	TRBJ1-1	.	TGCAGCGTTGTGGGGCCAAACACTGAAGCTTTCTTT	CSVVGPNTEAFF
14	TRBV18	.	TRBJ1-1	.	TGTGCCAGCTCACGCGTGTCGGGGGACACTGAAGCTTTCTTT	CASSRVSGDTEAFF
12	TRBV6-1	.	TRBJ2-1	.	TGTGCCAGCATTTTAGACTACAATGAGCAGTTCTTC	CASILDYNEQFF
14	TRBV6-1	TRBD1	TRBJ1-1	few	TGTGCCAGCCGGGACAGGGTTTTATCTGGCGAAGCTTTCTTT	CASRDRVLSGEAFF
12	TRBV5-8	.	TRBJ2-5	.	TGTGCCAGCAGCTTGGCATTCGAGACCCAGTACTTC	CASSLAFETQYF
16	TRBV13	TRBD1	TRBJ1-5	few	TGTGCCAGCAGCTTAGGCGGGACAGGGGGCAACCAGCCCCAGCATTTT	CASSLGGTGGNQPQHF
12	TRBV7-9	TRBD1	TRBJ1-1	.	TGTGCCAGCACCCCGGGACAGGGGCGGGCTTTCTTT	CASTPGQGRAFF
16	TRBV29-1	TRBD1	TRBJ2-3	.	TGCAGCGTTGTAAAGAGGACAGGGGGCTTGACAGATACGCAGTATTTT	CSVVKRTGGLTDTQYF
15	TRBV5-6	.	TRBJ2-2	.	TGTGCCAGCAGCTTGTTTAGCGGATGGACCGGGGAGCTGTTTTTT	CASSLFSGWTGELFF
14	TRBV11-3	.	TRBJ2-2	.	TGTGCCAGCAGCCCCGCGGGGAACACCGGGGAGCTGTTTTTT	CASSPAGNTGELFF
15	TRBV30	TRBD2	TRBJ2-3	.	TGTGCCTGGAGTGGGATAGCGGGTGGCACAGATACGCAGTATTTT	CAWSGIAGGTDTQYF
16	TRBV4-3	.	TRBJ1-4	.	TGCGCCAGCAGCCAAGATGGGGGCATGACTAATGAAAAACTGTTTTTT	CASSQDGGMTNEKLFF
16	TRBV7-9	TRBD2	TRBJ2-5	.	TGTGCCAGCAGCTTAAATATAGCGGGAGTTTTGGAGACCCAGTACTTC	CASSLNIAGVLETQYF
16	TRBV5-6	TRBD1	TRBJ2-4	.	TGTGCCAGCAGCTGGGGGGTACAGGGGGTTGGAAACATTCAGTACTTC	CASSWGVQGVGNIQYF
14	TRBV7-2	TRBD1	TRBJ2-5	.	TGTGCCAGCAGCCGAAGGACAGGGCCGGAGACCCAGTACTTC	CASSRRTGPETQYF
15	TRBV27	.	TRBJ1-3	.	TGTGCCAGCAGTTTATTTGCGGGGGGAGGAAACACCATATATTTT	CASSLFAGGGNTIYF
13	TRBV30	.	TRBJ1-2	.	TGTGCCTGGAGTATGCGGGCAACGGATGGCTACACCTTC	CAWSMRATDGYTF
13	TRBV15	.	TRBJ1-2	.	TGTGCCACCAGCACCTTTACAGGGTATGGCTACACCTTC	CATSTFTGYGYTF
13	TRBV7-9	TRBD1	TRBJ1-1	once	TGTGCCAGCAGCCAGACAGGGGGCACTGAAGCTTTCTTT	CASSQTGGTEAFF
14	TRBV5-6	.	TRBJ1-1	.	TGTGCCAGCAGCTTGGCACTTCGGGGCACTGAAGCTTTCTTT	CASSLALRGTEAFF
12	TRBV13	.	TRBJ1-1	.	TGTGCCAGCAGCTCAGAGAGGAGTGAAGCTTTCTTT	CASSSERSEAFF
16	TRBV7-9	.	TRBJ2-2	.	TGTTCCAGCAGCTTCTGGGCGGGCGCGAACACCGGGGAGCTGTTTTTT	CSSSFWAGANTGELFF
12	TRBV29-1	.	TRBJ1-1	.	TGCAGCGCTATGACAGACTACACTGAAGCTTTCTTT	CSAMTDYTEAFF
15	TRBV5-1	.	TRBJ2-3	.	TGCGCCAGCAGCTTGGCCGTTAGCGGCACAGATACGCAGTATTTT	CASSLAVSGTDTQYF
16	TRBV5-1	TRBD1	TRBJ1-1	.	TGCGCCAGCAGCTTGACAGGGGGCGGGTTGAACACTGAAGCTTTCTTT	CASSLTGGGLNTEAFF
14	TRBV15	.	TRBJ2-5	.	TGTGCCACCAGCACCGGGAGCCATCGGGGGACCCAGTACTTC	CATSTGSHRGTQYF